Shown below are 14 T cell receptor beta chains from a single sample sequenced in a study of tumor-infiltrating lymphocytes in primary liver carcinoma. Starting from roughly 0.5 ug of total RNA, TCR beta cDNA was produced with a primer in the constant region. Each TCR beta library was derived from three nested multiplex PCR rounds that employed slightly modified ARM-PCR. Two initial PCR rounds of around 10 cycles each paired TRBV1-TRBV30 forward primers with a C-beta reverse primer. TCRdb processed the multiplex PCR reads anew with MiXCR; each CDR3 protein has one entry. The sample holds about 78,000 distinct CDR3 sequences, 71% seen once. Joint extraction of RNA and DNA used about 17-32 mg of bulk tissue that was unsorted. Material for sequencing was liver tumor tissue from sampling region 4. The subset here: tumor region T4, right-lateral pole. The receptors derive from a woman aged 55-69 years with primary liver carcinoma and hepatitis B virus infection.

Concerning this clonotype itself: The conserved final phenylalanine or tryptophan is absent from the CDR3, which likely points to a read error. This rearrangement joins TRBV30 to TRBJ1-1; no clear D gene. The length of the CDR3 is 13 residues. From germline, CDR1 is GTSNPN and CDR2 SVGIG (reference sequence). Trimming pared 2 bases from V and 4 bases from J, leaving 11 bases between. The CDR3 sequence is CAWSRQESTEAFS. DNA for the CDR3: TGTGCCTGGAGTAGGCAGGAGAGCACTGAAGCTTTCTCT.

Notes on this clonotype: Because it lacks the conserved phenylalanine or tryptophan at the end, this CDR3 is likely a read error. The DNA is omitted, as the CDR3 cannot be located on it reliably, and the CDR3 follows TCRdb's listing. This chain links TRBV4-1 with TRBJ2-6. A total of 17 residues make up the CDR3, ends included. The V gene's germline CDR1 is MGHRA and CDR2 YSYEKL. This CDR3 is CASSQEPQGSVANVLSY.

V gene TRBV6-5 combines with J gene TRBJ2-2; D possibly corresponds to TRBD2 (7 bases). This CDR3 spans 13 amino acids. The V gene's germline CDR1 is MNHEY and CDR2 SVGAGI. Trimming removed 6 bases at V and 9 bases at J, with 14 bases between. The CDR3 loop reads CASRTRGGRELFF. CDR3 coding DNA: TGTGCCAGCAGAACAAGGGGGGGCAGGGAGCTGTTTTTT.

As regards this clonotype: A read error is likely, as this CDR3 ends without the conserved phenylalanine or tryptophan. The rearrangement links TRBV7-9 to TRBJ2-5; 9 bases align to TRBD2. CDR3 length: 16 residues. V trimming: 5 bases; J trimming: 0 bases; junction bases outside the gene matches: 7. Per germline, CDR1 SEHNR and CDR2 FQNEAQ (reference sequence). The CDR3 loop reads CASSPRTSVNQETQYS. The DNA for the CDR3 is TGTGCCAGCAGCCCCCGGACTAGCGTTAACCAAGAGACCCAGTACTCC.

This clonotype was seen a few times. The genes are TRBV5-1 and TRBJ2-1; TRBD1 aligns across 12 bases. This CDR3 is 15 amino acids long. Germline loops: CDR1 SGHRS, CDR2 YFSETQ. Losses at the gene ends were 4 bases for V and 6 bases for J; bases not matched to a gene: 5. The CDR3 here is CASSLPGQGANEQFF. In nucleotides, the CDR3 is TGCGCCAGCAGCCTACCGGGACAGGGGGCCAATGAGCAGTTCTTC.

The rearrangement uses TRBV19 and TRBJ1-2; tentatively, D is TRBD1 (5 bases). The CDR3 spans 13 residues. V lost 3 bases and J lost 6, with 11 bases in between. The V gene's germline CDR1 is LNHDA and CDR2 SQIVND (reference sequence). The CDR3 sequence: CASSMSGRNGYTF. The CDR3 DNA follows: TGTGCCAGTAGTATGTCGGGGCGAAATGGCTACACCTTC.

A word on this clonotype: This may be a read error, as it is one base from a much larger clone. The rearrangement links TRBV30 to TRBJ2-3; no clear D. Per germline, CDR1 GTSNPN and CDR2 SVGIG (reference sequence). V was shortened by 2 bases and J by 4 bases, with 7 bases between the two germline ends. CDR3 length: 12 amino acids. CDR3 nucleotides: TGTGCCTGGAGTATACGGGCAGATACGCAGTATTTT. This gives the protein CAWSIRADTQYF.

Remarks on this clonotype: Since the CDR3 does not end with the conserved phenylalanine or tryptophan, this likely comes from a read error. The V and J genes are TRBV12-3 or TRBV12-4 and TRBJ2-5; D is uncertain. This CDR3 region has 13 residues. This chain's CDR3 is CAGSSNNEETQYL. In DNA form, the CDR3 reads TGTGCCGGCAGTTCCAATAACGAAGAGACCCAGTACCTC.

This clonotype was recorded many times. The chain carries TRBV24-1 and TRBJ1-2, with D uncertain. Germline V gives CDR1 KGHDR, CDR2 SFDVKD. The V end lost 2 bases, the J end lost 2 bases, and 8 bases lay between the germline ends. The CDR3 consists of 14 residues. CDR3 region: CATSDSLGNYGYTF. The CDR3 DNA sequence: TGTGCCACCAGTGATTCCTTAGGCAACTATGGCTACACCTTC.

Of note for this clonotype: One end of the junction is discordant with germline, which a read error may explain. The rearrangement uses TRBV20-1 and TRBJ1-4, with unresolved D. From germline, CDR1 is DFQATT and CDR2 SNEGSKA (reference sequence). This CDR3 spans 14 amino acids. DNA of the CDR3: TGCTGTGCCCTACAGAGCGGACCAGTGCCGAAACTGTTTTTT. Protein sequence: CCALQSGPVPKLFF.

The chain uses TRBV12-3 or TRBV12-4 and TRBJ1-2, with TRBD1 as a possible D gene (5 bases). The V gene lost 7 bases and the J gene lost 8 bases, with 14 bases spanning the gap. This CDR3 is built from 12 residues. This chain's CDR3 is CASIRRGKGYTF. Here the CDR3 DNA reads TGTGCCAGCATCCGGCGGGGGAAAGGCTACACCTTC.

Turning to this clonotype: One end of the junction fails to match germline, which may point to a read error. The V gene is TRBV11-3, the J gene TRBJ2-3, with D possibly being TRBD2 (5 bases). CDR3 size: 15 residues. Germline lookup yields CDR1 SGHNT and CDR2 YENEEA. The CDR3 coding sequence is TGTGCCAGTAACTTAGTGCCAGGAGGCACAGATACGCACTATTTT. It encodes CASNLVPGGTDTHYF.

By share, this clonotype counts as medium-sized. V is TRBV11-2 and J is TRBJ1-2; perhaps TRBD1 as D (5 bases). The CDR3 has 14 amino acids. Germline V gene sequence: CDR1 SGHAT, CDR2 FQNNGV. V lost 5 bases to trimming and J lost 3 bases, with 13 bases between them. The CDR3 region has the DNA TGTGCCAGCAGCAGGGACTGGCAAGACTATGGCTACACCTTC. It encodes CASSRDWQDYGYTF.

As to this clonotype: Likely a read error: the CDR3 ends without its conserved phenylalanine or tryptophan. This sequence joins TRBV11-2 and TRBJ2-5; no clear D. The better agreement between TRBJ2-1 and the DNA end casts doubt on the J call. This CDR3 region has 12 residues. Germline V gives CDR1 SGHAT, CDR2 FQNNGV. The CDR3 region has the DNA TGTGCCAGCAGCTTATCGCAAGAGACCCAGTTCCTC. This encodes CASSLSQETQFL.